This TCR beta chain was found in a study of T cell responses to AZD1222 COVID-19 vaccine. The wider study: Second-dose recipients at about 4 or about 12 weeks were treated as one pooled group. Study observations and caveats: There were vaccine-associated CD4 TCRs across spike, dominant at 160-218 and 743-854.

The CDR3 consists of 13 residues. The germline gives CDR1 MDHEN, CDR2 SYDVKM. Trimming pared 3 bases from V and 2 bases from J, leaving 7 bases between. TCRdb's table, derived via immunoSEQ multiplex PCR, lists solely in-frame clones and lacks some. The table records around 110,000 clones, around nine tenths of them present only once. As to this clone: The antigen remains unidentified.

The receptor was derived from an adult in good health. Sequencing was performed on peripheral blood, taken on day 0 of AZD1222 vaccination. This chain joins TRBV28 and TRBJ1-2, with D tentatively TRBD1 (5 bases). This CDR3 is CASSLNRNYGYTF. CDR3 nucleotides: TGTGCCAGCAGTTTGAACAGGAACTATGGCTACACCTTC.